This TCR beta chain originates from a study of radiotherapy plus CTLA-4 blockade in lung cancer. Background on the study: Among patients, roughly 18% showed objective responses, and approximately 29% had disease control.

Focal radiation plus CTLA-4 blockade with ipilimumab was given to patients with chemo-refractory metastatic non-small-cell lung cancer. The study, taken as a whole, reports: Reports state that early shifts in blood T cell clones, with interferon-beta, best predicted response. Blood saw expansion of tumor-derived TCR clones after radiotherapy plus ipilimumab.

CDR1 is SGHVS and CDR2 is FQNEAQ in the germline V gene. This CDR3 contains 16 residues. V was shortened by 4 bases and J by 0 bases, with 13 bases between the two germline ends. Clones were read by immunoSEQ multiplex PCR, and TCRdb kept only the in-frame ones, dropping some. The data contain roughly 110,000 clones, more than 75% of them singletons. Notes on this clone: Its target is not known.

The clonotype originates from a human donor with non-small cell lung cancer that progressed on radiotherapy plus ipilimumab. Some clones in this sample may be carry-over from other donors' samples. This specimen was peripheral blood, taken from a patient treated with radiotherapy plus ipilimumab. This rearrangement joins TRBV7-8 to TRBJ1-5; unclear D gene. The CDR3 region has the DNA TGTGCCAGCAGCTCAGAGAACAGAAATAGCAATCAGCCCCAGCATTTT. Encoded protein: CASSSENRNSNQPQHF.